This T cell receptor beta chain was found in a study of shared clonotypes between healthy human individuals. Study results and caveats: Naive subsets tended to show greater estimated richness than memory subsets.

The repertoire was sequenced with immunoSEQ multiplex PCR; TCRdb's copy has only in-frame clones and lacks some. Altogether 1.6 million or so clones are present, approximately 98.5% being singletons, with the ten largest covering 0.3% to 0.45%. V was clipped by 6 bases and J by 7 bases, with 12 bases between them. Germline values: CDR1 LNHDA, CDR2 SQIVND (reference sequence). This CDR3 is built from 13 residues. As concerns this clone: Antigen: not known.

Naive CD45RA+ and memory CD45RA-negative subsets were split from CD4+ cells. The rearrangement links TRBV19 to TRBJ1-4, with a weak D call TRBD1 (5 bases). Sample: naive CD4+ T cells sorted from blood. Subset meaning: CD45RA+ positively selected. This clonotype was sampled from a man aged 25 to 45 in good health. The CDR3 DNA sequence: TGTGCCAGTAGCCCAGGGCGCCTTGAAAAACTGTTTTTT. This translates into CASSPGRLEKLFF. Full variable domain (rest looked up from reference TRBV19 and TRBJ1-4): DGGITQSPKYLFRKEGQNVTLSCEQNLNHDAMYWYRQDPGQGLRLIYYSQIVNDFQKGDIAEGYSVSREKKESFPLTVTSAQKNPTAFYLCASSPGRLEKLFFGSGTQLSVL.